Each of the 22 T cell receptor beta chains below was sequenced from the same sample in a study of cytomegalovirus exposure and HLA in healthy donors. PCR amplification relied on 60 Vbeta primers (plus 13 Jbeta primers). The data were produced by immunoSEQ multiplex PCR, yet TCRdb's version contains in-frame clones alone and is incomplete. This sample has about 140,000 clones; around three quarters occur once, and the top ten carry about 2.2%. The material sequenced was PBMCs. All receptors derive from a young woman in good health and CMV-seropositive.

This chain connects TRBV7-9 to TRBJ1-1; the match to TRBD1 covers 7 bases. V gave up 4 bases and J gave up 1 base; unmatched junction bases: 3. Germline CDR1 reads SEHNR; CDR2 reads FQNEAQ (reference sequence). CDR3 length equals 14 residues. This chain's CDR3 is CASSSDRENTEAFF. For the CDR3, the DNA is TGTGCCAGCAGCTCCGACAGGGAGAACACTGAAGCTTTCTTT.

CDR3 DNA: TGTGCCAGCAGGGAGTACCCCAACTCCTACAATGAGCAGTTCTTC. Translated, it gives CASREYPNSYNEQFF. The chain employs TRBV28 and TRBJ2-1; D ambiguous. CDR3 length: 15 amino acids. CDR1 is MDHEN and CDR2 is SYDVKM in the germline V gene. V lost 6 bases, J lost 0 bases, and 12 bases lay in between.

The V gene is TRBV29-1, the J gene TRBJ2-2; 8 nucleotides align to TRBD1. The CDR3 covers 14 residues. J was trimmed by 4 bases and V by 2 bases; bases with no gene match: 3. Germline CDR1 is SQVTM and CDR2 is ANQGSEA. This CDR3 reads CSVERTGSTGELFF. In DNA form, the CDR3 reads TGCAGCGTTGAAAGGACAGGGAGCACCGGGGAGCTGTTTTTT.

This chain connects TRBV2 to TRBJ1-5; weak D call: TRBD1 (5 bases). The germline V gene encodes CDR1 SNHLY and CDR2 FYNNEI. This CDR3 contains 15 residues. The V end was cut by 4 bases, the J end by 0 bases, with 10 bases between. For the CDR3, the DNA is TGTGCCAGCAGTGCACAAGGACATAGCAATCAGCCCCAGCATTTT. It codes for CASSAQGHSNQPQHF. Variable domain in full (rest from reference TRBV2 and TRBJ1-5): EPEVTQTPSHQVTQMGQEVILRCVPISNHLYFYWYRQILGQKVEFLVSFYNNEISEKSEIFDDQFSVERPDGSNFTLKIRSTKLEDSAMYFCASSAQGHSNQPQHFGDGTRLSIL.

The gene calls are TRBV10-3 and TRBJ2-7; a weak D match, TRBD1 (6 bases). The CDR3 is made up of 14 amino acids. Germline loops: CDR1 ENHRY, CDR2 SYGVKD. Trimming removed 4 bases at V and 0 bases at J, with 10 bases between. CDR3 coding DNA: TGTGCCATCAGTGCGATCAGGGGCTCCTACGAGCAGTACTTC. This sequence encodes CAISAIRGSYEQYF.

The J gene is TRBJ2-7, the V gene TRBV27, with 7 bases matching TRBD2. Trimming at V came to 2 bases and at J to 4 bases, leaving 2 bases not matched to a gene. The CDR3 has 13 residues. Germline loops: CDR1 MNHEY, CDR2 SMNVEV (reference sequence). CDR3 sequence (DNA): TGTGCCAGCAGTTTAGTGGGGGGGTACGAGCAGTACTTC. It codes for CASSLVGGYEQYF.

The V and J genes are TRBV7-6 and TRBJ1-3; D is ambiguous. V dropped 5 bases and J dropped 0 bases, with 14 bases sitting between them. This CDR3 region has 16 residues. From germline, CDR1 is SGHVS and CDR2 FNYEAQ. DNA of the CDR3: TGTGCCAGCAGCCCCGTTGAGGGTGCCTCTGGAAACACCATATATTTT. Its translation: CASSPVEGASGNTIYF.

This clone has just a few counts. The chain uses TRBV2 and TRBJ2-1; 11 nucleotides agree with TRBD2. This CDR3 has 18 amino acids. The V segment lost 3 bases and the J segment 4 bases; nucleotides outside the gene matches: 11. From germline, CDR1 is SNHLY and CDR2 FYNNEI. As DNA, the CDR3 is TGTGCCAGCAGTGATTCAACTAGCGGGGGCCCTGAATACAATGAGCAGTTCTTC. This translates into CASSDSTSGGPEYNEQFF.

The rearrangement joins TRBV6-1 to TRBJ2-1, with D perhaps matching TRBD1 (5 bases). The CDR3 covers 13 residues. Between the trimmed V and J ends, which lost 5 bases and 8 bases, there was a span of 13 bases. CDR1 is MNHNS and CDR2 is SASEGT in the germline V gene. CDR3 sequence reads: CASSNTQGYEQFF. The CDR3 bases are TGTGCCAGCAGTAATACCCAGGGCTATGAGCAGTTCTTC.

This chain joins TRBV13 and TRBJ1-4; D perhaps matches TRBD1 (5 bases). Germline loops: CDR1 PRHDT, CDR2 FYEKMQ (reference sequence). V was pared by 4 bases and J by 6 bases, with 12 bases between. The CDR3 is 14 amino acids. CDR3 nucleotides: TGTGCCAGCAGCTCGGGGGGAGGGGATGAAAAACTGTTTTTT. Translation: CASSSGGGDEKLFF.

V is TRBV4-3 and J is TRBJ1-1; perhaps TRBD1 as D (5 bases). The CDR3 extends over 16 amino acids. CDR1 and CDR2 from the germline V gene are LGHNA and YSLEER. The V end was cut by 2 bases, the J end by 6 bases, with 19 bases between. The CDR3 is CASSQFSAGGMAEAFF. In DNA form, the CDR3 reads TGCGCCAGCAGCCAATTCTCCGCGGGGGGGATGGCTGAAGCTTTCTTT.

The chain is built from TRBV14 and TRBJ1-3; tentatively, D is TRBD1 (6 bases). Trimming removed 0 bases at V and 0 bases at J, with 12 bases between. The CDR3 runs to 17 residues. CDR1 SGHDN and CDR2 FVKESK come from the germline V gene. The CDR3 DNA is TGTGCCAGCAGCCAAGATTGGGACATTCTCTCTGGAAACACCATATATTTT. Protein sequence: CASSQDWDILSGNTIYF.

The chain joins TRBV6-1 to TRBJ1-2, with 7 bases identical to TRBD1. Per the germline V gene, CDR1 is MNHNS and CDR2 is SASEGT. Losses at the gene ends were 7 bases for V and 0 bases for J; bases not matched to a gene: 5. This CDR3 spans 14 amino acids. The CDR3 DNA is TGTGCCAGCAAAACTACAGGGGCTAACTATGGCTACACCTTC. It codes for CASKTTGANYGYTF.

The rearrangement links TRBV7-2 to TRBJ2-3; 16 positions match TRBD2. The J segment lost 3 bases and the V segment lost 4 bases, leaving 4 bases of the junction unmatched. In germline, CDR1 is SGHTA, CDR2 FQGNSA. The CDR3 is made up of 17 amino acids. For the CDR3, the DNA is TGTGCCAGCAGCTCCTCGGGACTAGCGGGGGGGACAGATACGCAGTATTTT. Translation gives CASSSSGLAGGTDTQYF.

The gene calls are TRBV9 and TRBJ1-1; 7 bases agree with TRBD1. Germline loops: CDR1 SGDLS, CDR2 YYNGEE. The CDR3 is 17 amino acids. V shed 0 bases and J 3 bases; nucleotides not matched to a gene: 11. The CDR3 sequence: CASSVDPPTGVDTEAFF. The CDR3 DNA follows: TGTGCCAGCAGCGTAGACCCCCCCACAGGGGTTGACACTGAAGCTTTCTTT.

The rearrangement uses TRBV30 and TRBJ1-4; D is unclear. The V end lost 3 bases, the J end lost 8 bases, and 19 bases lay between the germline ends. The germline gives CDR1 GTSNPN, CDR2 SVGIG (reference sequence). The CDR3 totals 15 residues. CDR3 bases: TGTGCCTGGAGACCCTACAGTGCAAGGTTGGAAAAACTGTTTTTT. As protein: CAWRPYSARLEKLFF.

V is TRBV2 and J is TRBJ1-2, with 9 bases lining up with TRBD1. This CDR3 is 15 amino acids long. CDR1 is SNHLY, CDR2 FYNNEI, per germline. V dropped 4 bases and J dropped 7; count of bases not matched to a gene: 10. CDR3 region: CASSVPTGGERGYTF. The CDR3 DNA sequence: TGTGCCAGCAGTGTACCGACAGGGGGTGAACGTGGCTACACCTTC.

This clone was counted a few times. The rearrangement joins TRBV5-5 to TRBJ1-2, with 7 bases aligning to TRBD1. Germline V gene sequence: CDR1 SGHKS, CDR2 YYEKEE (reference sequence). With 7 bases clipped from V and 4 bases from J, the junction kept 10 bases outside the gene matches. The CDR3 is 14 residues long. This chain's CDR3 is CASDPMAGGYGYTF. For the CDR3, the DNA is TGTGCCAGCGACCCGATGGCAGGGGGCTATGGCTACACCTTC.

This clone appeared once. The chain has TRBV19 and TRBJ1-5, with D hard to call. This CDR3 has 15 amino acids. Germline V gives CDR1 LNHDA, CDR2 SQIVND (reference sequence). Trimming removed 9 bases from V and 2 bases from J, with 17 bases in between. CDR3 nucleotide sequence: TGTGCCAGCAACCCCCTGGCTGCCGGCAATCAGCCCCAGCATTTT. Its translation: CASNPLAAGNQPQHF.

The V gene is TRBV5-6, the J gene TRBJ2-5; 8 bases are a match to TRBD2. The length of the CDR3 is 16 residues. The germline V gene encodes CDR1 SGHDT and CDR2 YYEEEE. J lost 4 bases, V lost 1 base, and 9 bases had no gene match. The CDR3 DNA is TGTGCCAGCAGCTTGTTTCGGGGGGGCCAATCAGAGACCCAGTACTTC. This gives the protein CASSLFRGGQSETQYF.

This clone occurred a few times. The gene calls are TRBV4-1 and TRBJ1-3, with D possibly TRBD1 on 5 matching bases. Germline V gene lookup returns CDR1 MGHRA and CDR2 YSYEKL. There are 15 residues in the CDR3. Trimming removed 5 bases at V and 1 base at J, with 12 bases between. The CDR3 nucleotides read TGCGCCAGCAGCGGGCAGGGTCTGTCTGGAAACACCATATATTTT. Protein: CASSGQGLSGNTIYF.

The chain joins TRBV5-1 to TRBJ2-1, with 10 bases matching TRBD1. The CDR3 sequence is 16 residues long. Germline CDR1 SGHRS, CDR2 YFSETQ. V was clipped by 0 bases and J by 3 bases; unmatched bases: 3. CDR3 nucleotides: TGCGCCAGCAGCTTGGGGGACAGGGGTCTCTACAATGAGCAGTTCTTC. Translation gives CASSLGDRGLYNEQFF.